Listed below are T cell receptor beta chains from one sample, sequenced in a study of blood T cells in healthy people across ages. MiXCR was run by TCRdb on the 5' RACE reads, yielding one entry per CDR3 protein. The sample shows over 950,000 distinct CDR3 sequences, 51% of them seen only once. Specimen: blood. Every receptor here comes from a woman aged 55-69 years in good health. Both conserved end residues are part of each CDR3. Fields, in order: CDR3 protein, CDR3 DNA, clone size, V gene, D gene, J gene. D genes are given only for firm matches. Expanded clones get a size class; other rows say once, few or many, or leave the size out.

CASSRDRETYEQYF	TGTGCCAGCAGTCGGGACAGGGAAACCTACGAGCAGTACTTC	few	TRBV6-5	TRBD1	TRBJ2-7
CASSDAVGSAYYEQYF	TGTGCCAGCAGTGATGCGGTCGGGAGTGCGTACTACGAGCAGTACTTC	.	TRBV25-1	.	TRBJ2-7
CVSSQNQRNEQFF	TGCGTCAGCAGCCAAAACCAGAGGAATGAGCAGTTCTTC	.	TRBV5-1	.	TRBJ2-1
CASSDLAGGLETQYF	TGTGCCAGCAGTGATCTAGCGGGAGGCTTAGAGACCCAGTACTTC	.	TRBV25-1	TRBD2	TRBJ2-5
CSARWRNNEKLFF	TGCAGTGCTAGATGGAGAAATAATGAAAAACTGTTTTTT	few	TRBV20-1	.	TRBJ1-4
CAGKSPVNSYEQYF	TGTGCCGGCAAATCACCGGTGAACTCCTACGAGCAGTACTTC	.	TRBV28	.	TRBJ2-7
CASSDVGQGWTNEKLFF	TGTGCCAGCAGTGACGTGGGACAGGGGTGGACTAATGAAAAACTGTTTTTT	once	TRBV2	TRBD1	TRBJ1-4
CASSAGPRVANEKLFF	TGTGCCAGCAGCGCCGGGCCAAGGGTCGCTAATGAAAAACTGTTTTTT	.	TRBV6-1	.	TRBJ1-4
CASSYGTSGLSSYEQYF	TGTGCCAGCAGTTACGGGACTAGCGGGCTTAGCTCCTACGAGCAGTACTTC	many	TRBV6-2/TRBV6-3	TRBD2	TRBJ2-7
CASSPSTSGAPYEQYF	TGTGCCAGCAGCCCTTCCACTAGCGGGGCACCCTACGAGCAGTACTTC	.	TRBV7-2	TRBD2	TRBJ2-7
CASSLAWTDKETQYF	TGTGCCAGCAGCTTAGCCTGGACAGACAAAGAGACCCAGTACTTC	few	TRBV7-9	.	TRBJ2-5
CSVATSPPSTDTQYF	TGCAGCGTTGCGACGTCGCCCCCAAGCACAGATACGCAGTATTTT	many	TRBV29-1	.	TRBJ2-3
CAISEPGQATDTQYF	TGTGCCATCAGTGAACCGGGACAGGCAACAGATACGCAGTATTTT	few	TRBV10-3	TRBD1	TRBJ2-3
CASGPGQGADTEAFF	TGTGCCAGCGGACCCGGTCAGGGAGCGGACACTGAAGCTTTCTTT	.	TRBV7-4	.	TRBJ1-1
CASSQVWESYNEQFF	TGCGCCAGCAGCCAAGTGTGGGAGTCCTACAATGAGCAGTTCTTC	.	TRBV4-1	.	TRBJ2-1
CASSDRGTRLSGANVLTF	TGTGCCAGCAGTGACAGGGGTACTAGACTCTCTGGGGCCAACGTCCTGACTTTC	.	TRBV28	TRBD1	TRBJ2-6
CASSLGQFQETQYF	TGTGCCAGCAGCTTAGGACAGTTCCAAGAGACCCAGTACTTC	.	TRBV11-3	.	TRBJ2-5
CSGTSGDNEQFF	TGCAGTGGTACTAGCGGAGACAATGAGCAGTTCTTC	.	TRBV20-1	TRBD2	TRBJ2-1
CASSQGRGLGYGYTF	TGCGCCAGCAGCCAGGGGCGGGGGCTTGGCTATGGCTACACCTTC	.	TRBV4-3	.	TRBJ1-2
CASSQEGVRGNEQFF	TGCGCCAGCAGCCAAGAGGGGGTCAGGGGGAATGAGCAGTTCTTC	few	TRBV4-1	TRBD1	TRBJ2-1
CASSPGVLVSEQFF	TGCGCCAGCAGCCCTGGGGTGTTGGTAAGTGAGCAGTTCTTC	.	TRBV4-3	.	TRBJ2-1
CASSYSATSGRTNEQFF	TGTGCCAGCAGTTACTCGGCCACTAGCGGGAGGACTAATGAGCAGTTCTTC	few	TRBV6-5	TRBD2	TRBJ2-1
CSVGQTTYEQYF	TGCAGCGTTGGCCAGACGACCTACGAGCAGTACTTC	.	TRBV29-1	.	TRBJ2-7
CSVAPGRSKQPQHF	TGCAGCGTTGCTCCAGGGCGGTCGAAACAGCCCCAGCATTTT	few	TRBV29-1	.	TRBJ1-5
CASSPDRGVPYPQHF	TGTGCCAGCAGTCCCGACAGGGGGGTCCCTTATCCCCAGCATTTT	.	TRBV6-6	TRBD1	TRBJ1-5
CASSPTQPDWRSGANVLTF	TGTGCCAGCAGCCCAACTCAACCCGACTGGCGCTCTGGGGCCAACGTCCTGACTTTC	once	TRBV7-9	.	TRBJ2-6
CASSRVVYEQYF	TGTGCCAGCAGCCGAGTGGTATACGAGCAGTACTTC	.	TRBV3-1	.	TRBJ2-7
CSAREWGRETQYF	TGCAGTGCTAGAGAATGGGGACGAGAGACCCAGTACTTC	.	TRBV20-1	.	TRBJ2-5
CASSGPTSDTQYF	TGTGCCAGCAGTGGCCCTACCTCAGATACGCAGTATTTT	.	TRBV11-2	.	TRBJ2-3
CASGRDRVTDTQYF	TGTGCTAGTGGTCGTGACAGGGTAACAGATACGCAGTATTTT	.	TRBV12-5	TRBD1	TRBJ2-3
CASSEKSGGTDTQYF	TGTGCCAGCAGTGAAAAAAGCGGGGGCACAGATACGCAGTATTTT	few	TRBV2	TRBD2	TRBJ2-3
CASTGQLIAYNEQFF	TGTGCCAGCACAGGACAGCTTATTGCCTACAATGAGCAGTTCTTC	few	TRBV12-3/TRBV12-4	.	TRBJ2-1
CASKHGTDTQYF	TGTGCCAGCAAGCATGGCACAGATACGCAGTATTTT	.	TRBV2	.	TRBJ2-3
CASSQELGGGSQETQYF	TGCGCCAGCAGCCAAGAATTGGGGGGGGGCTCCCAAGAGACCCAGTACTTC	few	TRBV4-1	.	TRBJ2-5
CASSGGQGWSTDTQYF	TGTGCCAGCAGCGGAGGACAGGGGTGGAGCACAGATACGCAGTATTTT	.	TRBV5-8	TRBD1	TRBJ2-3
CASSQVNGPYEQYF	TGCGCCAGCAGCCAAGTCAACGGGCCCTACGAGCAGTACTTC	.	TRBV4-3	.	TRBJ2-7
CASSPPGQGKNEQFF	TGCGCCAGCAGCCCCCCGGGACAGGGGAAAAATGAGCAGTTCTTC	few	TRBV4-1	TRBD1	TRBJ2-1
CASKRQGNTDTQYF	TGCGCCAGCAAAAGACAGGGAAACACAGATACGCAGTATTTT	.	TRBV5-1	TRBD1	TRBJ2-3
CASSPKTGVGEQYF	TGTGCCAGCAGCCCTAAGACAGGGGTGGGCGAGCAGTACTTC	few	TRBV7-2	TRBD1	TRBJ2-7
CASSQGTVGSYNEQFF	TGCGCCAGCAGCCAGGGGACGGTGGGATCCTACAATGAGCAGTTCTTC	once	TRBV4-3	.	TRBJ2-1
CASSQDSRAFRETQYF	TGTGCCAGCAGCCAAGATTCCAGGGCTTTTCGAGAGACCCAGTACTTC	few	TRBV14	.	TRBJ2-5
CSAPPGGSQPQHF	TGCAGTGCCCCTCCGGGGGGTTCCCAGCCCCAGCATTTT	.	TRBV20-1	.	TRBJ1-5
CSVGGTEQYF	TGCAGCGTTGGTGGTACTGAGCAGTACTTC	.	TRBV29-1	.	TRBJ2-7
CASGVQLQETQYF	TGTGCCAGCGGGGTACAGCTACAAGAGACCCAGTACTTC	.	TRBV6-2/TRBV6-3	.	TRBJ2-5
CASSQPLAGIVGTQYF	TGTGCCAGCAGCCAACCACTAGCGGGAATCGTAGGTACGCAGTATTTT	.	TRBV3-1	TRBD2	TRBJ2-3
CASSNRGQQFF	TGTGCCAGCAGCAACCGGGGACAGCAGTTCTTC	.	TRBV6-2/TRBV6-3	.	TRBJ2-1
CASSAWSAGTQYF	TGTGCCAGCAGTGCCTGGTCAGCTGGTACGCAGTATTTT	.	TRBV27	.	TRBJ2-3
CASSSKGISEKLFF	TGTGCCAGCAGCTCAAAGGGAATCTCTGAAAAACTGTTTTTT	.	TRBV7-2	.	TRBJ1-4